Shown below are 27 T cell receptor beta chains from a single sample sequenced in a study (dated by TCRdb to the mid-2010s). The library came from RT-PCR. The run used an Illumina MiSeq. The public reads were reprocessed in TCRdb via fastp at Q25 and MiXCR, keeping in-frame beta chains. Records with the same CDR3 protein are collapsed into one entry carrying the most frequent genes and DNA. The sample table holds 550,000 to 750,000 distinct CDR3 sequences, of which 14% were seen once. The top ten clonotypes cover 3.6% of the sample. Sequenced: memory CD4+ T cells from blood. The receptor set was obtained from a female donor in good health, serving as a healthy control.

The sample holds many counts of this clonotype. The chain is built from TRBV6-5 and TRBJ2-7, with D possibly matching TRBD2 (6 bases). Trimming left V 7 bases short and J 3 bases short, with 16 bases between. Germline CDR1 is MNHEY and CDR2 is SVGAGI. The CDR3 covers 14 residues. CDR3 protein: CASKGTFSHYEQYF. Here the CDR3 DNA reads TGTGCCAGCAAGGGGACTTTCTCGCACTACGAGCAGTACTTC.

This clonotype was seen a handful of times. The J gene is TRBJ2-7, the V gene TRBV18; D remains unclear. CDR1 is KGHSH and CDR2 is LQKENI in the germline V gene. This CDR3 is built from 14 residues. Trimming stripped 4 bases from V and 0 bases from J, with 10 bases between. Here the CDR3 reads CASSLSTSSYEQYF. The CDR3 nucleotides are TGTGCCAGCTCACTCTCGACGAGCTCCTACGAGCAGTACTTC.

In this sample, this clonotype turned up many times. The chain has TRBV20-1 and TRBJ1-2, with TRBD1 identical over 9 bases. The V and J ends lost 1 base and 4 bases, in that order; junction bases with no gene match: 10. The CDR3 consists of 16 residues. The germline CDR1 and CDR2 sequences are DFQATT and SNEGSKA (reference sequence). CDR3 bases: TGCAGTGCTAGAGTTTCCCAGGACAGGGGTCTCTATGGCTACACCTTC. Translated: CSARVSQDRGLYGYTF.

CDR3 DNA sequence: TGTGCCAGCAGCGTAGAACCCGGCACTGAAGCTTTCTTT. This translates into CASSVEPGTEAFF. The chain uses TRBV9 and TRBJ1-1; D is ambiguous. V was cut by 0 bases and J by 4 bases, with 7 bases left in between. The CDR3 runs to 13 residues. CDR1 is SGDLS, CDR2 YYNGEE, per germline.

V usage is TRBV5-1 and J usage is TRBJ2-5; TRBD2 matches at 14 bases. Trimming at V came to 2 bases and at J to 2 bases, leaving 11 bases not matched to a gene. The CDR3 spans 19 residues. Germline CDR1 reads SGHRS; CDR2 reads YFSETQ. CDR3 loop: CASSFSPGTSGSEQETQYF. CDR3 nucleotide sequence: TGCGCCAGCAGCTTCTCTCCCGGGACTAGCGGGAGTGAGCAAGAGACCCAGTACTTC.

This clonotype came up a few times. The chain carries TRBV4-2 and TRBJ2-1, with D possibly being TRBD2 (8 bases). Between the trimmed V and J ends, which lost 0 bases and 5 bases, there was a span of 26 bases. The CDR3 has 20 residues. CDR1 and CDR2 (germline): LGHNA, YNFKEQ. The CDR3 is CASSQEGGVIAGTEDNEQFF. The CDR3 DNA reads TGTGCCAGCAGCCAAGAAGGGGGCGTTATAGCGGGGACGGAGGACAATGAGCAGTTCTTC.

Many counts were recorded for this clonotype. The rearrangement uses TRBV7-3 and TRBJ1-2; D gene uncertain. Germline V gene lookup returns CDR1 SGHTA and CDR2 FQGTGA. Trimming took off 5 bases at V and 3 bases at J, with 16 bases between the two ends. The CDR3 length is 15 residues. Here the CDR3 reads CASSPLPDPDYGYTF. The CDR3 bases are TGTGCCAGCAGCCCTCTGCCGGACCCCGACTATGGCTACACCTTC.

The chain recombines TRBV12-3 or TRBV12-4 with TRBJ1-2; D uncertain. CDR3 length: 12 amino acids. The V end was cut by 3 bases, the J end by 6 bases, with 8 bases between. The DNA of the CDR3 is TGTGCCAGCAGTTTCGAACGGAATGGCTACACCTTC. As protein: CASSFERNGYTF.

At least ten counts were recorded for this clonotype. The chain employs TRBV4-3 and TRBJ2-5, with D perhaps TRBD1 or TRBD2 (5 bases each). Germline assignment: CDR1 LGHNA and CDR2 YSLEER. The CDR3 is made up of 15 amino acids. V dropped 0 bases and J dropped 0 bases, with 8 bases sitting between them. The CDR3, as DNA: TGCGCCAGCAGCCAAGATTGGGGGAACCAAGAGACCCAGTACTTC. Protein product: CASSQDWGNQETQYF.

The table lists this clonotype with a few counts. This rearrangement joins TRBV28 to TRBJ2-1; 8 bases align to TRBD2. Looked up from germline, CDR1 is MDHEN and CDR2 is SYDVKM. This CDR3 is built from 13 residues. Trimming took 2 bases from V and 9 from J; bases not matched to a gene: 3. CDR3 amino acids: CASSLRTSSEQFF. The CDR3 bases are TGTGCCAGCAGTTTACGGACTAGCAGTGAGCAGTTCTTC. The variable domain in full, with the rest retrieved from reference TRBV28 and TRBJ2-1, is DVKVTQSSRYLVKRTGEKVFLECVQDMDHENMFWYRQDPGLGLRLIYFSYDVKMKEKGDIPEGYSVSREKKERFSLILESASTNQTSMYLCASSLRTSSEQFFGPGTRLTVL.

This clonotype was found many times. The chain uses TRBV4-1 and TRBJ2-7, with TRBD2 matching 10 bases. J was trimmed by 4 bases and V by 1 base; bases with no gene match: 7. Germline V lookup: CDR1 MGHRA, CDR2 YSYEKL. The CDR3 extends over 16 amino acids. The DNA for the CDR3 is TGCGCCAGCAGCCAAGGGTTGCTAGCGGGGGCATACGAGCAGTACTTC. As protein: CASSQGLLAGAYEQYF.

Ten or more counts support this clonotype. The chain's CDR3 is CASSGAQRGYTF. DNA for the CDR3: TGCGCCAGCAGCGGCGCGCAGCGTGGCTACACCTTC. V usage is TRBV5-1 and J usage is TRBJ1-2; D gene uncertain. The CDR3 length is 12 residues. Germline CDR1 and CDR2: SGHRS and YFSETQ. V lost 4 bases to trimming and J lost 7 bases, with 11 bases between them. Drawing the rest from reference TRBV5-1 and TRBJ1-2, the complete variable domain is KAGVTQTPRYLIKTRGQQVTLSCSPISGHRSVSWYQQTPGQGLQFLFEYFSETQRNKGNFPGRFSGRQFSNSRSEMNVSTLELGDSALYLCASSGAQRGYTFGSGTRLTVV.

The gene calls are TRBV7-3 and TRBJ2-1; 9 bases map to TRBD2. V shed 4 bases, J shed 0 bases, and the junction held 10 bases outside the gene matches. CDR1 is SGHTA, CDR2 FQGTGA, per germline. The CDR3 has 18 amino acids. The CDR3 coding sequence is TGTGCCAGCAGCTCCAGAGCGGGGGGCCCTAGCTCCTACAATGAGCAGTTCTTC. As protein: CASSSRAGGPSSYNEQFF.

The V gene is TRBV18, the J gene TRBJ2-3; 7 bases are shared with TRBD2. The CDR3 covers 16 residues. V shed 0 bases, J shed 0 bases, and the junction held 3 bases outside the gene matches. Germline CDR1 KGHSH, CDR2 LQKENI. The CDR3, as DNA: TGTGCCAGCTCACCACCGGGGGGGTCTAGCACAGATACGCAGTATTTT. As protein: CASSPPGGSSTDTQYF. The complete variable domain, with remaining parts taken from reference TRBV18 and TRBJ2-3, reads NAGVMQNPRHLVRRRGQEARLRCSPMKGHSHVYWYRQLPEEGLKFMVYLQKENIIDESGMPKERFSAEFPKEGPSILRIQQVVRGDSAAYFCASSPPGGSSTDTQYFGPGTRLTVL.

The chain joins TRBV7-9 to TRBJ2-7; 10 bases match TRBD1. CDR3 length equals 14 residues. Germline CDR1 SEHNR, CDR2 FQNEAQ (reference sequence). The junction had 3 bases not matched to a gene; V was cut back by 3 bases and J by 4 bases. CDR3 in amino acids: CASSLTGGEYEQYF. CDR3 in DNA: TGTGCCAGCAGCTTGACAGGGGGCGAGTACGAGCAGTACTTC.

In its sample, this clonotype was seen a few times. This rearrangement joins TRBV20-1 to TRBJ1-5, with D hard to call. Germline V gene data show CDR1 as DFQATT and CDR2 as SNEGSKA (reference sequence). Trimming cost V 5 bases and J 6 bases, with 5 bases left between them. The CDR3 is 10 amino acids. CDR3 protein: CSALFQPQHF. CDR3 bases: TGCAGTGCTCTTTTTCAGCCCCAGCATTTT.

V usage is TRBV3-1 and J usage is TRBJ1-6; perhaps TRBD1 as D (6 bases). Trimming cost V 0 bases and J 6 bases, with 9 bases left between them. Germline lookup yields CDR1 LGHDT and CDR2 YNNKEL (reference sequence). The CDR3 loop spans 15 amino acids. CDR3 residues: CASSQDGRGNSPLHF. The CDR3 bases are TGTGCCAGCAGCCAAGATGGCAGGGGTAATTCACCCCTCCACTTT.

This clonotype was counted ten times or more. The J gene is TRBJ2-5, the V gene TRBV20-1; 7 positions match TRBD2. The CDR3 runs to 13 residues. The junction had 7 bases not matched to a gene; V was cut back by 2 bases and J by 7 bases. Germline CDR1 reads DFQATT; CDR2 reads SNEGSKA (reference sequence). In DNA, the CDR3 is TGCAGTGCTAGACGGCTAGCGGAAAGGACCCAGTACTTC. Residues: CSARRLAERTQYF.

V is TRBV5-1 and J is TRBJ2-1; 13 positions match TRBD2. The CDR3 has 16 residues. Trimming took 2 bases from V and 7 from J; bases not matched to a gene: 6. Germline V gives CDR1 SGHRS, CDR2 YFSETQ. The CDR3 bases are TGCGCCAGCAGCTTATGGGGACTAGCGGGAACTAATGAGCAGTTCTTC. It specifies CASSLWGLAGTNEQFF. The whole variable domain, remainder taken from reference TRBV5-1 and TRBJ2-1, is KAGVTQTPRYLIKTRGQQVTLSCSPISGHRSVSWYQQTPGQGLQFLFEYFSETQRNKGNFPGRFSGRQFSNSRSEMNVSTLELGDSALYLCASSLWGLAGTNEQFFGPGTRLTVL.

The V gene is TRBV4-3, the J gene TRBJ2-5; TRBD1 is a possible D gene (5 bases). The CDR3 covers 16 residues. CDR1 and CDR2 from the germline V gene are LGHNA and YSLEER. Trimming took 3 bases from V and 5 from J, leaving 19 bases between them. Written as DNA, the CDR3 is TGCGCCAGCAGCCAGAGTCCCAGGACAAAGGGGGAGACCCAGTACTTC. Translating it yields CASSQSPRTKGETQYF.

This clonotype was seen more than once but under ten times. The V call is TRBV7-2, the J call TRBJ2-1; TRBD1 matches at 9 bases. The CDR3 length is 15 residues. V lost 5 bases to trimming and J lost 2 bases; unmatched junction nucleotides: 4. The V gene's germline CDR1 is SGHTA and CDR2 FQGNSA. The CDR3 DNA reads as TGTGCCAGCAGCCGTACAGGGGGCACCTACAATGAGCAGTTCTTC. It codes for CASSRTGGTYNEQFF.

V and J are TRBV7-2 and TRBJ1-2; maybe TRBD1 (5 bases). V was cut by 3 bases and J by 9 bases, with 17 bases left in between. This CDR3 is 14 amino acids long. The germline CDR1 and CDR2 sequences are SGHTA and FQGNSA. CDR3 nucleotide sequence: TGTGCCAGCAGCTTTTCTACAGGAGGTGAACGCTACACCTTC. Its translation: CASSFSTGGERYTF.

The sample holds many counts of this clonotype. V usage is TRBV10-3 and J usage is TRBJ1-2, with D unclear. V gave up 0 bases and J gave up 6 bases, with 5 bases separating them. CDR3 size: 12 residues. The germline CDR1 and CDR2 sequences are ENHRY and SYGVKD. The CDR3 reads CAISESGHGYTF. CDR3 in DNA: TGTGCCATCAGTGAGTCAGGGCATGGCTACACCTTC.

Ten or more counts support this clonotype. This sequence joins TRBV9 and TRBJ2-1; 7 bases match TRBD2. Trimming cost V 5 bases and J 6 bases; bases outside gene matches: 11. The germline gives CDR1 SGDLS, CDR2 YYNGEE. This CDR3 has 15 residues. The CDR3 protein is CASSPLGGSPNEQFF. As DNA, the CDR3 is TGTGCCAGCAGTCCTCTAGGCGGGAGCCCCAATGAGCAGTTCTTC.

This clonotype was recorded a few times. The rearrangement links TRBV5-6 to TRBJ1-4; 10 bases are a match to TRBD1. The germline V gene encodes CDR1 SGHDT and CDR2 YYEEEE. This CDR3 spans 14 amino acids. The V segment lost 2 bases and the J segment 7 bases; nucleotides outside the gene matches: 2. Here the CDR3 DNA reads TGTGCCAGCAGCTTTTGGACAGGGGGTGAAAAACTGTTTTTT. As protein: CASSFWTGGEKLFF.

This clonotype has more than one count but fewer than ten. The chain couples TRBV6-5 to TRBJ1-1, with unresolved D. CDR1 MNHEY and CDR2 SVGAGI come from the germline V gene. V was shortened by 5 bases and J by 7 bases, with 20 bases between the two germline ends. This CDR3 has 15 residues. The CDR3 DNA reads as TGTGCCAGCAGTCAACGCGGACCCCGCAGAGGTGAAGCTTTCTTT. Protein product: CASSQRGPRRGEAFF.

This clonotype was recorded at least ten times. The rearrangement links TRBV20-1 to TRBJ1-2; maybe TRBD1 (5 bases). The CDR3 loop spans 13 amino acids. Trimming removed 5 bases from V and 5 bases from J, with 15 bases in between. Germline CDR1 reads DFQATT; CDR2 reads SNEGSKA (reference sequence). The CDR3 region is CSADSYLGYGYTF. The DNA of the CDR3 is TGCAGTGCTGACAGTTACCTTGGGTATGGCTACACCTTC.